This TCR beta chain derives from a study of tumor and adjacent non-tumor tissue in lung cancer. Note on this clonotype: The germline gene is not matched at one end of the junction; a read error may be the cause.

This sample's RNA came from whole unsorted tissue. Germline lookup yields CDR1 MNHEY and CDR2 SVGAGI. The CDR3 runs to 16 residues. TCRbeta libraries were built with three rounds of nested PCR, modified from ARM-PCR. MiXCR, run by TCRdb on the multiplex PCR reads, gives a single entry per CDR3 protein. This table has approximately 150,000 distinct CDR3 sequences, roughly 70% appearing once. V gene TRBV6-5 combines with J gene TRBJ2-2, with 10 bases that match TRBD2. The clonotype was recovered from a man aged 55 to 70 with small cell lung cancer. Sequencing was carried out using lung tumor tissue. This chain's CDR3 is CVSSYGTSVYTGELFF. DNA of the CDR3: TGTGTCAGCAGTTACGGGACTAGCGTTTACACCGGGGAGCTGTTTTTT.